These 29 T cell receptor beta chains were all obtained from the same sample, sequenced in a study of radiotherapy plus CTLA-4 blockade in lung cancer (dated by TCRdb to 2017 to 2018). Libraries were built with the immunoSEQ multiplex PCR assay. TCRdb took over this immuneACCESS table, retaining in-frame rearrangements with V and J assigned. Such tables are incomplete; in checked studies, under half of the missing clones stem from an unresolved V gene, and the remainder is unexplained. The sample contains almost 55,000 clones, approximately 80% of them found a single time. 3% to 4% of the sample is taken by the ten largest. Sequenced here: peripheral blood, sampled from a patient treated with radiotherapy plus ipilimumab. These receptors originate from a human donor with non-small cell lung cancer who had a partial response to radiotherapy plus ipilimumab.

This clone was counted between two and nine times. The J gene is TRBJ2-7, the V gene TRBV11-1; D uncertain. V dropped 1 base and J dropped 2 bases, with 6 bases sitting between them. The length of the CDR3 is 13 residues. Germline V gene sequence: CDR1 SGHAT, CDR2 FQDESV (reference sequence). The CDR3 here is CASSLDSTYEQYF. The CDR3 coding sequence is TGTGCCAGCAGCTTAGACTCAACCTACGAGCAGTACTTC.

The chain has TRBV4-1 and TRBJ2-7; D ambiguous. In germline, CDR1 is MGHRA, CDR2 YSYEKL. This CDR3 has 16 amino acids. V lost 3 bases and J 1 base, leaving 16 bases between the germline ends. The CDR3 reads CASSHPAAVLSYEQYF. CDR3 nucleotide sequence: TGCGCCAGCAGCCACCCCGCGGCCGTGCTTTCCTACGAGCAGTACTTC.

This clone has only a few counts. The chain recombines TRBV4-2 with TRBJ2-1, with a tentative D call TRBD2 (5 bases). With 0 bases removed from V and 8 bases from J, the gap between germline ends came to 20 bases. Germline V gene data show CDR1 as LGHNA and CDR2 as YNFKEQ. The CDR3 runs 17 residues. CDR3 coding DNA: TGTGCCAGCAGCCAAGATCTCTCTACGCCCGCGGGCCATGAGCAGTTCTTC. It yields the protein CASSQDLSTPAGHEQFF.

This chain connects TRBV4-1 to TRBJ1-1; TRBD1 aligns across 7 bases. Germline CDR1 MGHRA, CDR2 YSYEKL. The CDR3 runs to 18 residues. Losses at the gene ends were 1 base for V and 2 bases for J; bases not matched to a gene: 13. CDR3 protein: CASSQGNLLGQLNTEAFF. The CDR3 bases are TGCGCCAGCAGCCAAGGAAATTTATTGGGACAGTTAAACACTGAAGCTTTCTTT.

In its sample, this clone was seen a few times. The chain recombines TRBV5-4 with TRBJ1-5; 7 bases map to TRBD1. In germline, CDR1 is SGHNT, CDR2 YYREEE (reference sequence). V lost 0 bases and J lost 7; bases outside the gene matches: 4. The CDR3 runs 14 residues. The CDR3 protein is CASSLDLGGQPQHF. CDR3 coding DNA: TGTGCCAGCAGCTTGGACCTAGGGGGCCAGCCCCAGCATTTT.

CDR3 loop: CARSLSGEKLFF. The CDR3 region has the DNA TGTGCCAGAAGCTTGTCGGGTGAAAAACTGTTTTTT. The chain employs TRBV5-3 and TRBJ1-4; no clear D. TRBV5-3 is noted as an ORF with a role that remains uncertain. CDR3 size: 12 residues. Trimming cost V 1 base and J 7 bases, with 5 bases left between them.

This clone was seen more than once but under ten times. As DNA, the CDR3 is TGTGCCAGCAGTTTAGGGACAGGGGCGGGAAACACCATATATTTT. This sequence encodes CASSLGTGAGNTIYF. The chain recombines TRBV27 with TRBJ1-3; 10 bases are a match to TRBD1. The CDR3 length is 15 residues. Germline V gene data show CDR1 as MNHEY and CDR2 as SMNVEV (reference sequence). The ends lost 2 bases at V and 4 bases at J; junction bases unmatched: 2.

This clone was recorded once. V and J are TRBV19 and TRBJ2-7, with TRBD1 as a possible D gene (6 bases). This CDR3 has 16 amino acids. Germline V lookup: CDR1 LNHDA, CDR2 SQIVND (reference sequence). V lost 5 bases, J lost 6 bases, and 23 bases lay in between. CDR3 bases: TGTGCCAGTAGTCCATACTCCGGGACACTGTCTAGCGAGCAGTACTTC. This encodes CASSPYSGTLSSEQYF. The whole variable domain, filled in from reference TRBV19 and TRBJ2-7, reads DGGITQSPKYLFRKEGQNVTLSCEQNLNHDAMYWYRQDPGQGLRLIYYSQIVNDFQKGDIAEGYSVSREKKESFPLTVTSAQKNPTAFYLCASSPYSGTLSSEQYFGPGTRLTVT.

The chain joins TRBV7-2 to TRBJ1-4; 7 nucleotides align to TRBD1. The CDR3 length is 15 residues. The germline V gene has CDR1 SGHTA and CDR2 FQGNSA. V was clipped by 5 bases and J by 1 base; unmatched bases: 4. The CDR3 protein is CASSKRGRTNEKLFF. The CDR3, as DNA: TGTGCCAGCAGCAAAAGGGGGCGAACTAATGAAAAACTGTTTTTT.

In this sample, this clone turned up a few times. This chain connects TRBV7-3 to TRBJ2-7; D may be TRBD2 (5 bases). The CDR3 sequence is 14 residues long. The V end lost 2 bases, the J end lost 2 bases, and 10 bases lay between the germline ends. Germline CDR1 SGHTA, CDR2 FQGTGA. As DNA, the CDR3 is TGTGCCAGCAGCTTAGGAGGCCGCCCCTACGAGCAGTACTTC. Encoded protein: CASSLGGRPYEQYF.

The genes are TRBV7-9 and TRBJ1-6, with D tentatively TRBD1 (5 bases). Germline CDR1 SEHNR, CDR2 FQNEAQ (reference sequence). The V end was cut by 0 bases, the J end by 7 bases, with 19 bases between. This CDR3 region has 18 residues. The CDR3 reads CASSLAFLKGSRNSPLHF. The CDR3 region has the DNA TGTGCCAGCAGCTTAGCGTTCCTAAAGGGGTCGAGAAATTCACCCCTCCACTTT.

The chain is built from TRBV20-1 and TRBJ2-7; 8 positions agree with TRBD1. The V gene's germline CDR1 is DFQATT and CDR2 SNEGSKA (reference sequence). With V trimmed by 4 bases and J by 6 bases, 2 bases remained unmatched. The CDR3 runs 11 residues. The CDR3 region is CSATDRGEQYF. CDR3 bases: TGCAGTGCTACCGACAGGGGCGAGCAGTACTTC.

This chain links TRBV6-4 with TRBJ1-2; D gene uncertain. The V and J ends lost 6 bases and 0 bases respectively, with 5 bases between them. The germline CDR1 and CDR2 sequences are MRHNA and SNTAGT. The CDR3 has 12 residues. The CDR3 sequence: CASRGANYGYTF. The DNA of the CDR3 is TGTGCCAGCAGGGGAGCTAACTATGGCTACACCTTC.

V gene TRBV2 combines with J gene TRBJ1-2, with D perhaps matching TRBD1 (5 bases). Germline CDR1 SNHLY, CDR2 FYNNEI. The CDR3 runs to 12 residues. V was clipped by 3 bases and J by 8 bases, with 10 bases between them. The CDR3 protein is CASSDPGRGYTF. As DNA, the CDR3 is TGTGCCAGCAGTGACCCAGGGCGCGGCTACACCTTC. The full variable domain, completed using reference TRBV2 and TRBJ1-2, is EPEVTQTPSHQVTQMGQEVILRCVPISNHLYFYWYRQILGQKVEFLVSFYNNEISEKSEIFDDQFSVERPDGSNFTLKIRSTKLEDSAMYFCASSDPGRGYTFGSGTRLTVV.

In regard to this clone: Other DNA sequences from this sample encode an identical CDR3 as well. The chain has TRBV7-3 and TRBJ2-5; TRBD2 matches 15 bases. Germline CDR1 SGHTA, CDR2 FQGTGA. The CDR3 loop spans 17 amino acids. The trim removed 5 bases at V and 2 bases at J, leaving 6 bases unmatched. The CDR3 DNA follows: TGTGCCAGCAGCCCCGGGACTAGCGGGGGGTTTCAAGAGACCCAGTACTTC. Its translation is CASSPGTSGGFQETQYF.

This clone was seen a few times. For the CDR3, the DNA is TGTGCCAGCAGGCCGGCCCTTCAGGGGACCTATAATTCACCCCTCCACTTT. Translating gives CASRPALQGTYNSPLHF. The V gene is TRBV5-6, the J gene TRBJ1-6; D perhaps matches TRBD1 (6 bases). The germline CDR1 and CDR2 sequences are SGHDT and YYEEEE. Deletions cut 5 bases from V and 2 bases from J, with 17 bases between. The CDR3 loop spans 17 amino acids.

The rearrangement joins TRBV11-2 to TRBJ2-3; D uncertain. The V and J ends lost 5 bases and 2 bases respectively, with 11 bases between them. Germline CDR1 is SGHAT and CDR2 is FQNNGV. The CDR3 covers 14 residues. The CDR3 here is CASSPTGYTDTQYF. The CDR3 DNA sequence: TGTGCCAGCAGCCCGACTGGTTACACAGATACGCAGTATTTT.

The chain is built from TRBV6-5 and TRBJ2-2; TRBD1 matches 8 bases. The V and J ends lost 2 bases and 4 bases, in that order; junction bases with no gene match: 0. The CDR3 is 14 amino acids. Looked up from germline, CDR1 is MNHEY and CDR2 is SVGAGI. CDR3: CASSYGTGTGELFF. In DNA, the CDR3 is TGTGCCAGCAGTTACGGGACAGGCACCGGGGAGCTGTTTTTT.

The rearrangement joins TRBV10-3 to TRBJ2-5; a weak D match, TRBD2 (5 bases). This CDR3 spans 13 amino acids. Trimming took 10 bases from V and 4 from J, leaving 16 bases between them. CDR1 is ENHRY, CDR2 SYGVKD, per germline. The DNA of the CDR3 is TGTGCCACCGCTCAGGTACGGGGAGAGACCCAGTACTTC. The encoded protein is CATAQVRGETQYF.

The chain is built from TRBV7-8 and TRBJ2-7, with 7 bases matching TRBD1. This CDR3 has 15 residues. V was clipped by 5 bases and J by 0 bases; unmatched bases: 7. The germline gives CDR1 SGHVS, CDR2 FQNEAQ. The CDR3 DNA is TGTGCCAGCAGCCCCAGGACAGGACTCTCCTACGAGCAGTACTTC. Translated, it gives CASSPRTGLSYEQYF.

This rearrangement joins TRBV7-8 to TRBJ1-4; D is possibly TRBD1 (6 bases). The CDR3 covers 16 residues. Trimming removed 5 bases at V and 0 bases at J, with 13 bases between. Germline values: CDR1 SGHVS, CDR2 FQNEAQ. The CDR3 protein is CASSLRGGSTNEKLFF. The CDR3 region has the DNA TGTGCCAGCAGCCTTAGGGGGGGGTCAACTAATGAAAAACTGTTTTTT.

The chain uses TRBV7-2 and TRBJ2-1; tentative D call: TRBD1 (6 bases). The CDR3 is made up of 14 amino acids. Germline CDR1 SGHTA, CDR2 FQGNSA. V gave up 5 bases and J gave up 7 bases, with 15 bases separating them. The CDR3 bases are TGTGCCAGCAGCATAGGACAGAGTACAAATGAGCAGTTCTTC. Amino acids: CASSIGQSTNEQFF.

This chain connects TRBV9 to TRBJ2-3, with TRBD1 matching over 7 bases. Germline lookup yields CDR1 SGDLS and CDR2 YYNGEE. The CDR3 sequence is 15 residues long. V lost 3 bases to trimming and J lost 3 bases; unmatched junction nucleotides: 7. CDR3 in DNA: TGTGCCAGCAGCGCCGGGACAGTTGGGACAGATACGCAGTATTTT. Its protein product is CASSAGTVGTDTQYF.

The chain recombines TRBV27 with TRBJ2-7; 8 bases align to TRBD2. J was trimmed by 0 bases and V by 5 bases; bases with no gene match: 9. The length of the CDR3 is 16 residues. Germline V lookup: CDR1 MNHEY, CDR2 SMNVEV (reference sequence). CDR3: CASSLLAGTSSYEQYF. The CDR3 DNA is TGTGCCAGCAGTCTTTTAGCGGGGACTTCCTCCTACGAGCAGTACTTC.

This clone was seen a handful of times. The CDR3 DNA reads as TGTGCCATCAGTGTGGCAGGGGATGAAAAACTGTTTTTT. This codes for CAISVAGDEKLFF. The chain combines TRBV10-3 with TRBJ1-4; D perhaps matches TRBD1 (6 bases). The V gene's germline CDR1 is ENHRY and CDR2 SYGVKD. V was clipped by 4 bases and J by 6 bases, with 9 bases between them. The CDR3 spans 13 residues.

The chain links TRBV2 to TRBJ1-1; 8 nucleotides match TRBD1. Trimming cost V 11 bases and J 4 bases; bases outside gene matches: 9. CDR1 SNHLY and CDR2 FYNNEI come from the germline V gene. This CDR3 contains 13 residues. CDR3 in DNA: TGTGCCGCCGGACAGGGAGTAGGCACTGAAGCTTTCTTT. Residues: CAAGQGVGTEAFF.

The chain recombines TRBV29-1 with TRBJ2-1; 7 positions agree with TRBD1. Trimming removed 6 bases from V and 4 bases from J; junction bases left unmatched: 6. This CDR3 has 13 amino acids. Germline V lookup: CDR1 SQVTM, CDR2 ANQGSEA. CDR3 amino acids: CSVRTGLYNEQFF. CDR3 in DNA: TGCAGCGTCCGGACAGGCCTTTACAATGAGCAGTTCTTC.

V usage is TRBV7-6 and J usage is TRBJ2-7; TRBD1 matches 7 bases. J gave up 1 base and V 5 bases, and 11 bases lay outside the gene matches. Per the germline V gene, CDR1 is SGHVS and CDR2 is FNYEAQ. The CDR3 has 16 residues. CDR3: CASSTLRDSPSYEQYF. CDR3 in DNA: TGTGCCAGCAGCACCCTCCGGGACAGCCCATCCTACGAGCAGTACTTC.

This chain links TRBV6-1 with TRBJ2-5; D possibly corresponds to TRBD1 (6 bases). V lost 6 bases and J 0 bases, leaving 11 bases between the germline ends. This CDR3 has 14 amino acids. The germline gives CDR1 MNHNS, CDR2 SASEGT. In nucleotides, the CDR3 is TGTGCCAGCAGACCGACAGGATACCAAGAGACCCAGTACTTC. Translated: CASRPTGYQETQYF.